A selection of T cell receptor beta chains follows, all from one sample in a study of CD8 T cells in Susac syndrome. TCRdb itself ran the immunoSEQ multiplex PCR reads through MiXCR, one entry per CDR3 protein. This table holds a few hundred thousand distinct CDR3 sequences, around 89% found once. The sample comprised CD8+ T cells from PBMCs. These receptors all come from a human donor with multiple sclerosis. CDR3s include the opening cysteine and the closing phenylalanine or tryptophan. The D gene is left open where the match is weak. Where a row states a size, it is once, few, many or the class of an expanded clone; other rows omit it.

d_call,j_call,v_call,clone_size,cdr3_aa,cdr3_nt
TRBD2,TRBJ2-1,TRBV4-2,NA,CASSHGGTSGNEQFF,TGTGCCAGCAGCCACGGCGGGACTAGCGGGAATGAGCAGTTCTTC
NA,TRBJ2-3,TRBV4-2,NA,CASSPRTEDSGGTDTQYF,TGTGCCAGCAGCCCTCGAACCGAGGACTCGGGGGGCACAGATACGCAGTATTTT
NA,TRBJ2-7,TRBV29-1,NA,CSVELPLGSTLSYEQYF,TGCAGCGTTGAACTCCCCCTGGGCAGTACGCTCTCCTACGAGCAGTACTTC
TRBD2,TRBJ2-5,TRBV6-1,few,CASSLGLSTETQYF,TGTGCCAGCAGTCTGGGACTATCCACGGAGACCCAGTACTTC
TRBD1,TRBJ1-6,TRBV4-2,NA,CASSQVLGTGGGSPLHF,TGTGCCAGCAGCCAAGTTTTGGGGACAGGGGGGGGATCACCCCTCCACTTT
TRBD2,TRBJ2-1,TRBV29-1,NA,CSVEDWASGREISSYNEQFF,TGCAGCGTTGAAGATTGGGCTAGCGGGAGAGAGATAAGCTCCTACAATGAGCAGTTCTTC
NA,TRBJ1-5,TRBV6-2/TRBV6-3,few,CASSYSDNQPQHF,TGTGCCAGCAGTTACTCGGACAATCAGCCCCAGCATTTT
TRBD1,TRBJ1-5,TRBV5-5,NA,CASSLRTGANQPQHF,TGTGCCAGCAGCTTAAGGACAGGGGCAAATCAGCCCCAGCATTTT
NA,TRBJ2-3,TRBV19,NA,CASTIGTDTQYF,TGTGCCAGTACGATAGGCACAGATACGCAGTATTTT
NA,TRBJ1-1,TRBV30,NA,CAWIARGTEAFF,TGTGCCTGGATTGCTCGGGGCACTGAAGCTTTCTTT
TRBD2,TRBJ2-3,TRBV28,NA,CASKRTSGTDTQYF,TGTGCCAGCAAGAGAACTAGCGGCACAGATACGCAGTATTTT
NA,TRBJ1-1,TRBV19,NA,CASSIFGQNTEAFF,TGTGCCAGTAGTATTTTTGGGCAGAACACTGAAGCTTTCTTT
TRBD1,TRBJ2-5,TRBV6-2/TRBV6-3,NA,CASREQWTGLETQYF,TGTGCCAGCAGAGAACAATGGACAGGGTTAGAGACCCAGTACTTC
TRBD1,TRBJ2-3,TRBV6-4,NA,CASSVGTAHSTDTQYF,TGTGCCAGCAGTGTGGGGACAGCTCACTCCACAGATACGCAGTATTTT
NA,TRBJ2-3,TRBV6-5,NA,CASSYLPGPRDTQYF,TGTGCCAGCAGTTACCTCCCCGGCCCTCGGGATACGCAGTATTTT
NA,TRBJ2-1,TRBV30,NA,CAWGDPGPEQFF,TGTGCCTGGGGGGACCCCGGGCCTGAGCAGTTCTTC
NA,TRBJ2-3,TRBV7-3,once,CASSPSGLYDTQYF,TGTGCCAGCAGCCCTTCTGGACTTTACGATACGCAGTATTTT
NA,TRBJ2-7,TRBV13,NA,CASSPTGHNTYEQYF,TGTGCCAGCAGCCCAACGGGACATAATACCTACGAGCAGTACTTC
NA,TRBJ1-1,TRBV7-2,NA,CASSQNPMGAGWNTEAFF,TGTGCCAGCAGCCAAAACCCCATGGGGGCAGGATGGAACACTGAAGCTTTCTTT
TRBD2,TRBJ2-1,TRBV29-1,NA,CSVGGRGGEQFF,TGCAGCGTTGGCGGGAGGGGGGGTGAGCAGTTCTTC
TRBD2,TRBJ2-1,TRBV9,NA,CASSVGMGGSYNEQFF,TGTGCCAGCAGCGTAGGTATGGGGGGGTCGTACAATGAGCAGTTCTTC
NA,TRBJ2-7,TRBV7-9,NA,CASSQTVTYEQYF,TGTGCCAGCAGCCAAACAGTTACCTACGAGCAGTACTTC
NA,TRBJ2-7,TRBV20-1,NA,CSAGEGDYLSYEQYF,TGCAGTGCCGGGGAGGGGGACTACCTCTCCTACGAGCAGTACTTC
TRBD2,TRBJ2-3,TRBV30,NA,CAWSGGSGSSYTQYF,TGTGCCTGGAGTGGTGGTAGCGGGAGTTCATATACGCAGTATTTT
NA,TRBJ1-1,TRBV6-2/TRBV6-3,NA,CASTLGGEAFF,TGTGCCAGCACCTTAGGGGGGGAAGCTTTCTTT
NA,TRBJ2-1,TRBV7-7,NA,CASSLGYGDEQFF,TGTGCTAGCAGCTTAGGATATGGTGATGAGCAGTTCTTC
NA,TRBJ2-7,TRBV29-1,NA,CSVKTAVDYEQYF,TGCAGCGTTAAGACTGCCGTGGACTACGAGCAGTACTTC
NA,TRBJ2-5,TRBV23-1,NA,CASSQTAGAPGQETQYF,TGCGCCAGCAGTCAAACGGCAGGGGCCCCGGGCCAAGAGACCCAGTACTTC
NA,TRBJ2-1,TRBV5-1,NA,CASSLIQEYNEQFF,TGCGCCAGCAGCTTGATTCAGGAATACAATGAGCAGTTCTTC
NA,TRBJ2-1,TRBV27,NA,CASSFGTPVDNEQFF,TGTGCCAGCAGTTTCGGCACCCCAGTGGACAATGAGCAGTTCTTC
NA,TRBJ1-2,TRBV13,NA,CASSFLLDYGYTF,TGTGCCAGCAGCTTCTTACTCGACTATGGCTACACCTTC
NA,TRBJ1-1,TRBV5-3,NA,CARSLDGKGVNTEAFF,TGTGCCAGAAGCTTGGACGGGAAGGGAGTGAACACTGAAGCTTTCTTT
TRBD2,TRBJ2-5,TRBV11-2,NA,CASSLSGSSGETQYF,TGTGCCAGCAGCCTTAGCGGGAGCTCTGGGGAGACCCAGTACTTC
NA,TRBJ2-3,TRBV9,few,CASSVVGGTDTQYF,TGTGCCAGCAGCGTGGTAGGGGGTACAGATACGCAGTATTTT
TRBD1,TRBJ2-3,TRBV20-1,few,CSARGRGTDTQYF,TGCAGTGCTAGGGGCAGGGGGACAGATACGCAGTATTTT
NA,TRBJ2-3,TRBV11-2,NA,CASSHLASTDTQYF,TGTGCCAGCAGCCATCTAGCTTCCACAGATACGCAGTATTTT
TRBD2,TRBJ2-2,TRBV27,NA,CASSWLAEGTGELFF,TGTGCCAGCAGTTGGCTAGCGGAAGGCACCGGGGAGCTGTTTTTT
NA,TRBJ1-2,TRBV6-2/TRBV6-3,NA,CASSPPGGVDGYTF,TGTGCCAGCAGTCCCCCAGGAGGGGTGGATGGCTACACCTTC
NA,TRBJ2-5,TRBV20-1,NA,CSARDIAGQGETQYF,TGCAGTGCTAGAGATATAGCGGGACAGGGAGAGACCCAGTACTTC
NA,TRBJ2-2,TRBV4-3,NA,CASSQESGSSGELFF,TGCGCCAGCAGCCAAGAATCTGGGAGCAGTGGGGAGCTGTTTTTT